The clone carrying this TCR beta chain was seen more than once but under ten times. Its antigen is undetermined. TCRdb recomputed calls from the reads with MiXCR, one row per CDR3 protein. Here the sample spans about a million distinct CDR3 sequences, around 32% being singletons. This specimen belongs to a study of T cell repertoires in cytomegalovirus infection. For the study at large: Recently identified HLA-C-restricted CMV epitopes were used, and well-studied HLA-B-restricted CMV epitopes were used as well. A matching HLA type, together with CMV infection, was signaled by public TCR beta signatures. Study findings and constraints: Carriage of CMV together with the relevant HLA was identifiable through cumulative public TCR beta family frequency. CMV-specific TCR beta clonotypes restricted by HLA-C dominated the ex vivo response.

Germline-derived CDR1 and CDR2 are ENHRY and SYGVKD. V was shortened by 7 bases and J by 4 bases, with 22 bases between the two germline ends. The CDR3 spans 17 residues. The sequencing used cultured CD8+ T cells from PBMCs, collected from culture after CMV antigen stimulation. This clonotype was sampled from a human donor in good health (CMV status not recorded). Some clones in this sample may be carry-over from other donors' samples. V gene TRBV10-3 combines with J gene TRBJ2-2; D possibly corresponds to TRBD1 (5 bases). CDR3 residues: CAITGRIQETFTGELFF. As DNA, the CDR3 is TGTGCCATCACCGGACGGATACAGGAGACGTTCACCGGGGAGCTGTTTTTT.